This T cell receptor (beta chain) was sequenced in a study of T cell responses to AZD1222 COVID-19 vaccine. Sequencing was performed with immunoSEQ multiplex PCR; in TCRdb, only in-frame clones are kept and a portion is missing. The data hold fewer than 200,000 clones, with around nine tenths observed a single time. There are 15 residues in the CDR3. V lost 5 bases to trimming and J lost 4 bases; unmatched junction nucleotides: 8. The germline V gene encodes CDR1 SGHTA and CDR2 FQGNSA. This TCR was sampled from an adult in good health. This chain uses TRBV7-2 with TRBJ2-5; 9 positions match TRBD1. The sample consisted of peripheral blood, taken on day 0 of AZD1222 vaccination. This CDR3 reads CASSPGQGSRETQYF. In DNA, the CDR3 is TGTGCCAGCAGCCCGGGACAGGGTTCGCGAGAGACCCAGTACTTC. Full variable domain (remainder filled in from reference TRBV7-2 and TRBJ2-5): GAGVSQSPSNKVTEKGKDVELRCDPISGHTALYWYRQSLGQGLEFLIYFQGNSAPDKSGLPSDRFSAERTGGSVSTLTIQRTQQEDSAVYLCASSPGQGSRETQYFGPGTRLLVL.